A selection of T cell receptor beta chains follows, all from one sample in a study of response to subunit inactivated influenza vaccine. Via MiXCR, TCRdb re-called the RT-PCR reads, giving one row per CDR3 protein. Among roughly 180,000 distinct CDR3 sequences, approximately 9.2% were seen once, and the ten largest hold under 13%. This specimen consisted of non-naive T cells sorted from PBMCs, obtained on the day of vaccination. These receptors were obtained from a man aged 50 to 60 who received an inactivated influenza vaccine. Both conserved end residues are trimmed from each CDR3.

v_call: TRBV11-3; cdr3_aa: ASSDAGGPWHIQY
v_call: TRBV11-1; cdr3_aa: ASSSTSGGARQF
v_call: TRBV7-9; cdr3_aa: ASSRGSEKLF
v_call: TRBV6-1; cdr3_aa: ASSGTGGITEAF
v_call: TRBV28; cdr3_aa: ASWTSVFDEQF
v_call: TRBV6-5; cdr3_aa: ASSYSVPGPKVYNSPLH
v_call: TRBV3-1; cdr3_aa: ASSQATGVVYGYT
v_call: TRBV4-1; cdr3_aa: ASTQQPIARQQY
v_call: TRBV19; cdr3_aa: ASIKAWGSTEAF
v_call: TRBV12-3/TRBV12-4; cdr3_aa: ASSQSQVASYEQY
v_call: TRBV6-2/TRBV6-3; cdr3_aa: ASSFTPKAGGVSGETQY
v_call: TRBV5-1; cdr3_aa: ASSLQGLAGYNEQF
v_call: TRBV20-1; cdr3_aa: SAVKTRSYEQY
v_call: TRBV6-1; cdr3_aa: ASSEPRTEHSYEQY
v_call: TRBV28; cdr3_aa: ASSQRTGQETQY
v_call: TRBV12-3/TRBV12-4; cdr3_aa: ASSLVSYGYT
v_call: TRBV29-1; cdr3_aa: SVGGAGQETQY
v_call: TRBV7-9; cdr3_aa: ASRSDPNRVGNEQF
v_call: TRBV28; cdr3_aa: ASSLSSGGAIWPEAF
v_call: TRBV5-1; cdr3_aa: ASSFDRGGTEAF
v_call: TRBV11-3; cdr3_aa: ASKSTGEGETQY
v_call: TRBV12-3/TRBV12-4; cdr3_aa: ASSLVGTHYEQY
v_call: TRBV7-6; cdr3_aa: ASSLAPSGTTDTQY
v_call: TRBV4-2; cdr3_aa: ASSQDERGAYNEQF
v_call: TRBV3-1; cdr3_aa: ASSPKGLAASTDTQY
v_call: TRBV9; cdr3_aa: ASSVGGISYNEQF
v_call: TRBV6-4; cdr3_aa: ASSVSTGTLNNEQF
v_call: TRBV11-2; cdr3_aa: ASSSEQGFVEQY
v_call: TRBV7-2; cdr3_aa: ASSLWGEKLF
v_call: TRBV5-6; cdr3_aa: ASSGAARGEQY
v_call: TRBV10-3; cdr3_aa: AISESSSGGTQY
v_call: TRBV24-1; cdr3_aa: VTSAGTHAYEQY
v_call: TRBV5-1; cdr3_aa: ASSLEGVGGVGNEQF
v_call: TRBV9; cdr3_aa: ASSVGGIRTDTQY
v_call: TRBV5-1; cdr3_aa: ASSLRDRSEQY
v_call: TRBV20-1; cdr3_aa: SARGQSPAEAF
v_call: TRBV6-2/TRBV6-3; cdr3_aa: ASSPGQTSYEQY
v_call: TRBV3-1; cdr3_aa: ASSQSQLVGANVLT
v_call: TRBV10-3; cdr3_aa: ASCRTNGADTEAF
v_call: TRBV7-2; cdr3_aa: ASSLRTSGVGEQY
v_call: TRBV19; cdr3_aa: ASSTNSAQNIQY
v_call: TRBV20-1; cdr3_aa: SAKTGQYNEQF
v_call: TRBV5-1; cdr3_aa: ASSLVGDSYNEQF
v_call: TRBV11-2; cdr3_aa: ASSGAIGLASGELF
v_call: TRBV4-2; cdr3_aa: ASSQEWGQGFSGANVLT
v_call: TRBV3-1; cdr3_aa: AIWSSPGLAGISTDTQY
v_call: TRBV6-1; cdr3_aa: ASSETVGVSNQPQH
v_call: TRBV12-3/TRBV12-4; cdr3_aa: ASSKDRISSPLH
v_call: TRBV28; cdr3_aa: ASSPRTGFSGNQPQH
v_call: TRBV7-9; cdr3_aa: ASSPRQVSSGANVLT
v_call: TRBV4-3; cdr3_aa: ASSQEPETGQY
v_call: TRBV3-1; cdr3_aa: ASSLGGPQQY
v_call: TRBV25-1; cdr3_aa: ASSYSPGTEAF
v_call: TRBV7-8; cdr3_aa: ASSLPPSGGANVLT
v_call: TRBV11-2; cdr3_aa: ASSPWTGGQSGANVLT
v_call: TRBV12-3/TRBV12-4; cdr3_aa: ASTFSEGNTIY
v_call: TRBV2; cdr3_aa: ASKMTGGSDTQY
v_call: TRBV7-2; cdr3_aa: ASSSDRGWYYGYT